This TCR beta chain was sequenced during a study of blood T cell repertoires in COVID-19. In the study overall: Samples representing acute and convalescent COVID-19 were sourced from the United States, Italy and Spain. In each case, the material was cDNA or gDNA derived from T cells, B-cell-depleted T cells, or PBMCs.

The CDR3 totals 14 residues. V lost 8 bases, J lost 6 bases, and 13 bases stayed unmatched. Germline CDR1 reads MNHEY; CDR2 reads SVGAGI. Original methodology: For nucleated cells, counts were estimated from reference gene primer amplification. This table comes from immunoSEQ multiplex PCR, and its TCRdb copy is limited to in-frame clones, with some not included. That table furnishes V, J and clone size, whereas the DNA furnished D and trimming. The table has about 43,000 clones, 88% seen once. The rearrangement joins TRBV6-5 to TRBJ2-7; 7 nucleotides match TRBD1. This clonotype originated in a human donor in a cohort sampled during active COVID-19. Input material: peripheral blood. Here the CDR3 reads CASRTNRGLGEQYF. The DNA for the CDR3 is TGTGCCAGCCGTACCAACAGGGGTTTGGGCGAGCAGTACTTC.